This TCR beta chain was documented in a study of cytomegalovirus exposure and HLA in healthy donors. PCR employed 60 Vbeta and 13 Jbeta primers. Sequenced by immunoSEQ multiplex PCR; TCRdb stores in-frame clones only, minus some. The sample shows around 100,000 clones, roughly 70% of them seen only once. The germline V gene has CDR1 MNHNS and CDR2 SASEGT. J was trimmed by 8 bases and V by 1 base; bases with no gene match: 7. The CDR3 is made up of 15 amino acids. In the case of this clone: Its antigen is unidentified.

Study-level findings and limits: There were some public TCRs occurring in many donors, but most TCR sequences were rare.

The receptor was isolated from a man aged 18 to 29 in good health and CMV-seropositive. The chain recombines TRBV6-1 with TRBJ2-1; 8 bases match TRBD1. The sample taken for sequencing was PBMCs. The CDR3 DNA sequence: TGTGCCAGCAGTGAAGAAGCCAGGGGGCGCGATGAGCAGTTCTTC. Encoded protein: CASSEEARGRDEQFF.